This TCR beta chain was profiled in a study of cytomegalovirus exposure and HLA in healthy donors. Trimming left V 2 bases short and J 7 bases short, with 9 bases between. The CDR3 contains 14 residues. Per germline, CDR1 MGHDK and CDR2 SYGVNS. It was with 60 Vbeta and 13 Jbeta primers that the PCR ran. Libraries were prepared by immunoSEQ multiplex PCR; TCRdb keeps only in-frame clonotypes and omits some of them. Among approximately 220,000 clones, about three quarters were seen once, and the ten largest hold around 1.8%. The gene calls are TRBV25-1 and TRBJ1-6; D is unresolved. This TCR was recovered from a young man in good health and CMV-seronegative. Sequencing input: PBMCs. The DNA for the CDR3 is TGTGCCAGCAGTGAACGAGCGCCAAATTCACCCCTCCACTTT. Translating it yields CASSERAPNSPLHF. The full variable domain, rest sourced from reference TRBV25-1 and TRBJ1-6, is EADIYQTPRYLVIGTGKKITLECSQTMGHDKMYWYQQDPGMELHLIHYSYGVNSTEKGDLSSESTVSRIRTEHFPLTLESARPSHTSQYLCASSERAPNSPLHFGNGTRLTVT.